Presented here are 17 T cell receptor beta chains from one specimen sequenced in a study of blood T cell repertoires in COVID-19. The protocol was immunoSEQ multiplex PCR, while the TCRdb copy is restricted to in-frame clones and leaves out a portion. The table has 250,000 to 350,000 clones, around 87% seen once; the top ten hold less than 9.5%. The material sequenced was peripheral blood. Source of these receptors: a woman aged 45-60 years who had recovered from COVID-19.

This clone was seen just once. V is TRBV2 and J is TRBJ2-1, with 7 bases fitting TRBD1. The CDR3 contains 12 residues. Trimming removed 2 bases from V and 8 bases from J; junction bases left unmatched: 0. Looked up from germline, CDR1 is SNHLY and CDR2 is FYNNEI. The CDR3 coding sequence is TGTGCCAGCAGTGAAACAGGGGATGAGCAGTTCTTC. It codes for CASSETGDEQFF.

J is TRBJ1-2 and V is TRBV5-6; a possible D gene is TRBD1 (5 bases). The CDR3 totals 15 residues. Germline V CDR1 and CDR2: SGHDT, YYEEEE. Deletions cut 1 base from V and 3 bases from J, with 13 bases between. DNA for the CDR3: TGTGCCAGCAGCTTGTCCAGCGGGGGACACTATGGCTACACCTTC. Its translation is CASSLSSGGHYGYTF.

The gene calls are TRBV7-8 and TRBJ1-4, with 7 bases fitting TRBD1. Germline CDR1 is SGHVS and CDR2 is FQNEAQ. The junction had 14 bases not matched to a gene; V was cut back by 6 bases and J by 7 bases. The CDR3 covers 16 residues. CDR3 nucleotides: TGTGCCAGCAGTCTAACAACAGGGGTTTTCGGTGAAAAACTGTTTTTT. It is translated as CASSLTTGVFGEKLFF.

V and J are TRBV6-2 or TRBV6-3 and TRBJ2-7; possible D gene TRBD2, 6 bases. Trimming took 2 bases from V and 0 from J, leaving 8 bases between them. Per the germline V gene, CDR1 is MNHEY and CDR2 is SVGEGT. The CDR3 contains 14 residues. The CDR3 region has the DNA TGTGCCAGCAGTTACGCGGGAATCTCCTACGAGCAGTACTTC. This translates into CASSYAGISYEQYF.

V and J are TRBV19 and TRBJ2-5, with 9 bases lining up with TRBD1. The V segment lost 7 bases and the J segment 4 bases; nucleotides outside the gene matches: 10. The CDR3 is made up of 15 amino acids. Per germline, CDR1 LNHDA and CDR2 SQIVND (reference sequence). The CDR3 DNA reads TGTGCCAGTACCAGTGGAGGGACAGGGAGAGAGACCCAGTACTTC. Translated, it gives CASTSGGTGRETQYF.

V is TRBV10-1 and J is TRBJ1-6; 9 nucleotides line up with TRBD1. V gave up 8 bases and J gave up 8 bases; unmatched junction bases: 7. In germline, CDR1 is WNHNN, CDR2 SYGVQD (reference sequence). CDR3 length: 14 residues. The CDR3 nucleotides are TGCGCCAGCGGACTCCGGGACAGGGATTCACCCCTCCACTTT. As protein: CASGLRDRDSPLHF.

This clone was picked up one time. The genes are TRBV7-9 and TRBJ2-2; the match to TRBD2 covers 7 bases. Germline-derived CDR1 and CDR2 are SEHNR and FQNEAQ (reference sequence). The CDR3 covers 16 residues. Trimming took 4 bases from V and 0 from J; bases not matched to a gene: 5. For the CDR3, the DNA is TGTGCCAGCAGCTCCCCTGGACTAGCGAACACCGGGGAGCTGTTTTTT. Translated, it gives CASSSPGLANTGELFF.

CDR3 region: CATSGTGSATNEKLFF. CDR3 coding DNA: TGTGCCACGTCCGGGACAGGGAGTGCAACTAATGAAAAACTGTTTTTT. The chain is built from TRBV7-9 and TRBJ1-4; 9 nucleotides agree with TRBD1. The CDR3 extends over 16 amino acids. Trimming removed 10 bases from V and 0 bases from J; junction bases left unmatched: 9. Germline V gene lookup returns CDR1 SEHNR and CDR2 FQNEAQ (reference sequence).

This clone appeared a few times. Here the CDR3 reads CASSLPQAGGYTF. CDR3 coding DNA: TGTGCCAGCAGTTTACCCCAGGCGGGAGGCTACACCTTC. This chain connects TRBV28 to TRBJ1-2, with unresolved D. Germline CDR1 MDHEN, CDR2 SYDVKM. Trimming took 2 bases from V and 8 from J, leaving 12 bases between them. The length of the CDR3 is 13 residues.

This clone was observed a single time. The rearrangement joins TRBV18 to TRBJ2-7, with D possibly matching TRBD1 (5 bases). Germline V gene data show CDR1 as KGHSH and CDR2 as LQKENI. CDR3 length: 12 residues. Deletions cut 3 bases from V and 4 bases from J, with 7 bases between. CDR3 amino acids: CASSPTGYEQYF. The CDR3 DNA reads TGTGCCAGCTCACCTACAGGTTACGAGCAGTACTTC. Combining the CDR3 with reference TRBV18 and TRBJ2-7 gives the whole variable domain NAGVMQNPRHLVRRRGQEARLRCSPMKGHSHVYWYRQLPEEGLKFMVYLQKENIIDESGMPKERFSAEFPKEGPSILRIQQVVRGDSAAYFCASSPTGYEQYFGPGTRLTVT.

The V call is TRBV7-2, the J call TRBJ2-7; 10 bases are shared with TRBD1. Trimming removed 4 bases from V and 4 bases from J; junction bases left unmatched: 10. The CDR3 contains 16 residues. The V gene's germline CDR1 is SGHTA and CDR2 FQGNSA. The CDR3 bases are TGTGCCAGCAGCTCCTACGCGACAGGGGGCCGGTACGAGCAGTACTTC. Its translation: CASSSYATGGRYEQYF.

This clone was detected only a few times. Different DNA sequences within this sample yield the same CDR3. The V and J genes are TRBV13 and TRBJ2-7, with 8 bases fitting TRBD2. The ends lost 0 bases at V and 1 base at J; junction bases unmatched: 2. The germline CDR1 and CDR2 sequences are PRHDT and FYEKMQ (reference sequence). CDR3 size: 15 residues. The CDR3 loop is CASSLGLAASYEQYF. The DNA for the CDR3 is TGTGCCAGCAGCTTAGGACTAGCGGCGTCCTACGAGCAGTACTTC.

V is TRBV10-3 and J is TRBJ1-6; perhaps TRBD1 as D (5 bases). Between the trimmed V and J ends, which lost 0 bases and 10 bases, there was a span of 10 bases. Germline CDR1 ENHRY, CDR2 SYGVKD. The CDR3 has 14 amino acids. CDR3 nucleotides: TGTGCCATCAGTGAGTCTCCGGGGGACTCACCCCTCCACTTT. Residues: CAISESPGDSPLHF.

This sequence joins TRBV2 and TRBJ1-5; D remains ambiguous. The CDR3 covers 13 residues. Per germline, CDR1 SNHLY and CDR2 FYNNEI. V was shortened by 6 bases and J by 1 base, with 7 bases between the two germline ends. The CDR3 protein is CASRRESNQPQHF. The CDR3 nucleotides are TGTGCCAGCAGGAGGGAGAGCAATCAGCCCCAGCATTTT.

V is TRBV7-2 and J is TRBJ2-1; 9 bases align to TRBD2. V lost 1 base, J lost 7 bases, and 8 bases stayed unmatched. Per germline, CDR1 SGHTA and CDR2 FQGNSA. This CDR3 comprises 16 residues. The CDR3 nucleotides read TGTGCCAGCAGCTTAGATCTGTCTAGCGGGATAAATGAGCAGTTCTTC. It translates to CASSLDLSSGINEQFF.

The rearrangement links TRBV6-5 to TRBJ2-2; D is uncertain. Trimming removed 5 bases at V and 3 bases at J, with 10 bases between. This CDR3 spans 14 amino acids. Germline CDR1 and CDR2: MNHEY and SVGAGI. The CDR3 protein is CASSPDWHTGELFF. CDR3 in DNA: TGTGCCAGCAGTCCTGACTGGCACACCGGGGAGCTGTTTTTT.

The rearrangement links TRBV5-4 to TRBJ1-2; possibly TRBD1 for D (5 bases). Deletions cut 4 bases from V and 7 bases from J, with 20 bases between. This CDR3 region has 15 residues. The germline gives CDR1 SGHNT, CDR2 YYREEE (reference sequence). The CDR3 protein is CASSPAPGRRGGYTF. The CDR3 nucleotides are TGTGCCAGCAGCCCGGCCCCGGGTCGTAGGGGTGGCTACACCTTC.